Presented here are 29 T cell receptor beta chains from one specimen sequenced in a study of blood T cells in healthy people across ages. A sample-barcoded 5' primer and a J-beta primer mix were used in a second PCR of roughly 7 to 11 cycles. TCRdb passed the 5' RACE reads through MiXCR, listing each CDR3 protein once. The sample holds around 500,000 distinct CDR3 sequences, around a quarter seen once. These sequences were also reported in another study, on T cells of mothers and their children.

Sequences were obtained from blood. These TCRs come from a boy between 2 and 15 years old in good health.

The V call is TRBV12-3 or TRBV12-4, the J call TRBJ2-7, with 9 bases identical to TRBD1. V was pared by 5 bases and J by 3 bases, with 5 bases of the junction left unmatched. This CDR3 region has 14 residues. CDR3 in amino acids: CASSPWDRDYEQYF. The CDR3 coding sequence is TGTGCCAGCAGTCCCTGGGACAGGGACTACGAGCAGTACTTC.

This clonotype was detected a few times. The chain employs TRBV20-1 and TRBJ2-1; D is unclear. Per the germline V gene, CDR1 is DFQATT and CDR2 is SNEGSKA (reference sequence). Trimming left V 0 bases short and J 4 bases short, with 13 bases between. The CDR3 consists of 15 residues. The CDR3 sequence is CSARDNTGPYNEQFF. The CDR3 coding sequence is TGCAGTGCTAGAGATAATACCGGCCCATACAATGAGCAGTTCTTC.

This clonotype has just a few counts. The chain links TRBV10-3 to TRBJ2-5, with D possibly being TRBD1 (6 bases). The J call is doubtful: the DNA matches TRBJ2-7 better. This CDR3 region has 13 residues. Per germline, CDR1 ENHRY and CDR2 SYGVKD. The chain's CDR3 is CAISGQASYEQYF. The DNA for the CDR3 is TGTGCCATCAGTGGACAGGCATCCTACGAGCAGTACTTC.

This clonotype has at least ten counts. V and J are TRBV18 and TRBJ2-4, with D possibly called TRBD1 or TRBD2 (6 bases each). The V end lost 3 bases, the J end lost 8 bases, and 14 bases lay between the germline ends. Germline CDR1 KGHSH, CDR2 LQKENI. The CDR3 is made up of 14 amino acids. CDR3 sequence reads: CASSPGAGEDIQYF. Here the CDR3 DNA reads TGTGCCAGCTCACCCGGGGCAGGGGAGGACATTCAGTACTTC.

This clonotype showed up just a few times. V gene TRBV7-2 combines with J gene TRBJ1-2; 8 bases line up with TRBD1. The CDR3 consists of 16 residues. J lost 4 bases, V lost 1 base, and 8 bases had no gene match. The germline V gene has CDR1 SGHTA and CDR2 FQGNSA. CDR3 residues: CASSLGYSGGIYGYTF. CDR3 DNA sequence: TGTGCCAGCAGCTTAGGGTACTCAGGGGGCATCTATGGCTACACCTTC. Drawing the rest from reference TRBV7-2 and TRBJ1-2, the complete variable domain is GAGVSQSPSNKVTEKGKDVELRCDPISGHTALYWYRQSLGQGLEFLIYFQGNSAPDKSGLPSDRFSAERTGGSVSTLTIQRTQQEDSAVYLCASSLGYSGGIYGYTFGSGTRLTVV.

The chain couples TRBV3-1 to TRBJ2-2; TRBD1 matches at 7 bases. Germline CDR1 is LGHDT and CDR2 is YNNKEL (reference sequence). The ends lost 6 bases at V and 4 bases at J; junction bases unmatched: 11. The CDR3 extends over 16 amino acids. Here the CDR3 reads CASRRTGTVSTGELFF. The DNA for the CDR3 is TGTGCCAGCAGACGAACCGGGACAGTGTCCACCGGGGAGCTGTTTTTT.

V is TRBV10-3 and J is TRBJ1-2; D might be TRBD1 (5 bases). With 0 bases removed from V and 7 bases from J, the gap between germline ends came to 12 bases. Germline V gene data show CDR1 as ENHRY and CDR2 as SYGVKD. The CDR3 is made up of 14 amino acids. DNA for the CDR3: TGTGCCATCAGTGAGTCGGGGCAGGGAGGTGGCTACACCTTC. Encoded protein: CAISESGQGGGYTF.

The gene calls are TRBV4-1 and TRBJ1-2; the match to TRBD1 covers 7 bases. CDR3 length: 15 amino acids. V shed 2 bases, J shed 8 bases, and the junction held 11 bases outside the gene matches. CDR1 is MGHRA, CDR2 YSYEKL, per germline. CDR3 in amino acids: CASSQPGQKREGYTF. The CDR3 nucleotides read TGCGCCAGCAGCCAACCGGGACAGAAAAGGGAAGGCTACACCTTC.

The count of this clonotype is one. V gene TRBV7-9 combines with J gene TRBJ1-1; the D is unclear. Germline V gene data show CDR1 as SEHNR and CDR2 as FQNEAQ (reference sequence). Trimming pared 9 bases from V and 1 base from J, leaving 18 bases between. This CDR3 is built from 15 residues. The CDR3 sequence is CASSPPRGRNTEAFF. CDR3 bases: TGTGCCAGTAGTCCTCCCCGGGGTCGGAACACTGAAGCTTTCTTT.

This clonotype was seen only a few times. The chain joins TRBV14 to TRBJ2-1; possibly TRBD1 for D (6 bases). The germline V gene has CDR1 SGHDN and CDR2 FVKESK. This CDR3 contains 15 residues. V shed 4 bases and J shed 7 bases, with 17 bases lying between them. CDR3 sequence reads: CASSRYRVIGNEQFF. For the CDR3, the DNA is TGTGCCAGCAGCCGCTACAGGGTGATTGGGAATGAGCAGTTCTTC.

This clonotype was picked up a small number of times. The chain has TRBV12-3 or TRBV12-4 and TRBJ2-2, with no clear D. CDR3 length: 13 amino acids. Trimming shortened V by 3 bases and J by 6 bases, and 8 bases separated the two germline ends. CDR3 sequence: CASSFPSPGELFF. CDR3 in DNA: TGTGCCAGCAGTTTTCCCAGCCCCGGGGAGCTGTTTTTT.

The sample holds a few counts of this clonotype. The genes are TRBV12-3 or TRBV12-4 and TRBJ2-7; 7 bases fit TRBD1. V was pared by 5 bases and J by 2 bases, with 9 bases of the junction left unmatched. CDR3 length equals 15 residues. The CDR3 DNA reads TGTGCCAGCAGTCGACGACAGGGCCGGGCCTACGAGCAGTACTTC. This translates into CASSRRQGRAYEQYF.

CDR3 region: CASSLRDRGQSPLHF. In DNA, the CDR3 is TGCGCCAGCAGCCTCCGGGACAGGGGGCAGTCACCCCTCCACTTT. This chain links TRBV5-1 with TRBJ1-6, with TRBD1 matching over 12 bases. Trimming cost V 4 bases and J 10 bases; bases outside gene matches: 6. The germline CDR1 and CDR2 sequences are SGHRS and YFSETQ. The CDR3 runs to 15 residues. The variable domain in full, completed from reference TRBV5-1 and TRBJ1-6, reads KAGVTQTPRYLIKTRGQQVTLSCSPISGHRSVSWYQQTPGQGLQFLFEYFSETQRNKGNFPGRFSGRQFSNSRSEMNVSTLELGDSALYLCASSLRDRGQSPLHFGNGTRLTVT.

The chain couples TRBV29-1 to TRBJ2-3; D is possibly TRBD1 or TRBD2 (5 bases each). CDR1 is SQVTM and CDR2 is ANQGSEA in the germline V gene. CDR3 size: 15 residues. The V end lost 1 base, the J end lost 8 bases, and 19 bases lay between the germline ends. The CDR3 reads CSVEVWGAGTGTQYF. CDR3 DNA sequence: TGCAGCGTTGAAGTCTGGGGAGCCGGGACGGGTACGCAGTATTTT.

The V gene is TRBV29-1, the J gene TRBJ1-6, with D possibly TRBD1 on 5 matching bases. This CDR3 has 16 residues. The V gene's germline CDR1 is SQVTM and CDR2 ANQGSEA. The V end lost 4 bases, the J end lost 6 bases, and 19 bases lay between the germline ends. This CDR3 is CSVAVGASDGNSPLHF. The CDR3 region has the DNA TGCAGCGTTGCGGTCGGGGCCTCGGACGGTAATTCACCCCTCCACTTT.

The chain is built from TRBV4-3 and TRBJ1-3; no reliable D call. This CDR3 contains 15 residues. The germline V gene has CDR1 LGHNA and CDR2 YSLEER. Deletions cut 0 bases from V and 3 bases from J, with 9 bases between. The CDR3 here is CASSQDGGVGNTIYF. The CDR3 DNA reads as TGCGCCAGCAGCCAAGATGGCGGGGTTGGAAACACCATATATTTT.

V usage is TRBV6-1 and J usage is TRBJ2-5, with unresolved D. Germline CDR1 and CDR2: MNHNS and SASEGT. The V gene lost 6 bases and the J gene lost 6 bases, with 5 bases spanning the gap. The CDR3 is made up of 10 amino acids. The CDR3 DNA follows: TGTGCCAGCAGGGAAAAGACCCAGTACTTC. Translated: CASREKTQYF.

This sequence joins TRBV12-3 or TRBV12-4 and TRBJ2-7; D remains ambiguous. Trimming pared 6 bases from V and 7 bases from J, leaving 13 bases between. The CDR3 contains 12 residues. The CDR3 reads CASSPRPSEQYF. The CDR3, as DNA: TGTGCCAGCAGCCCTAGGCCAAGTGAGCAGTACTTC.

The genes are TRBV20-1 and TRBJ2-5; 7 nucleotides agree with TRBD1. With V trimmed by 5 bases and J by 5 bases, 11 bases remained unmatched. In germline, CDR1 is DFQATT, CDR2 SNEGSKA (reference sequence). The CDR3 runs to 14 residues. CDR3 protein: CSAWDSGRAETQYF. CDR3 nucleotide sequence: TGCAGTGCTTGGGACAGTGGAAGGGCGGAGACCCAGTACTTC.

The V gene is TRBV7-9, the J gene TRBJ2-5; perhaps TRBD2 as D (6 bases). The germline V and J ends were trimmed by 4 bases and 5 bases, with 20 bases remaining between them. CDR1 and CDR2 (germline): SEHNR, FQNEAQ (reference sequence). CDR3 length equals 16 residues. The CDR3 DNA sequence: TGTGCCAGCAGCTCCGGTTTAGGGGCGGCGGGGGAGACCCAGTACTTC. This codes for CASSSGLGAAGETQYF.

V is TRBV11-2 and J is TRBJ2-7, with TRBD2 identical over 8 bases. The DNA end is a closer match to TRBJ2-5, so the J assignment may be wrong. CDR1 SGHAT and CDR2 FQNNGV come from the germline V gene. The CDR3 has 15 residues. In DNA, the CDR3 is TGTGCCAGCAGCTTAAGCGGGGGCCCACAGGAGACCCAGTACTTC. Protein: CASSLSGGPQETQYF.

The CDR3 DNA is TGTGCCAGCAGTTACTGGCGGGGGACAACAGATACGCAGTATTTT. This gives the protein CASSYWRGTTDTQYF. V usage is TRBV6-5 and J usage is TRBJ2-3, with a possible D match to TRBD2 (7 bases). The V end was cut by 1 base, the J end by 3 bases, with 11 bases between. The CDR3 has 15 residues. CDR1 MNHEY and CDR2 SVGAGI come from the germline V gene.

This chain uses TRBV11-2 with TRBJ2-6; 9 positions agree with TRBD1. The germline V gene has CDR1 SGHAT and CDR2 FQNNGV. The V and J ends lost 5 bases and 1 base, in that order; junction bases with no gene match: 9. CDR3 length: 18 residues. The CDR3 region is CASSRKQGALSGANVLTF. The CDR3 bases are TGTGCCAGCAGCCGTAAACAGGGGGCTTTGTCTGGGGCCAACGTCCTGACTTTC.

This clonotype was counted a few times. The chain recombines TRBV5-8 with TRBJ1-1; 8 bases align to TRBD1. The V gene end was trimmed by 0 bases and the J gene end by 2 bases; junction bases not matched to a gene: 6. Germline loops: CDR1 SGHTS, CDR2 YDEGEE. CDR3 length: 16 amino acids. This CDR3 reads CASSLAATGENTEAFF. The CDR3 nucleotides read TGTGCCAGCAGCTTGGCCGCGACAGGGGAAAACACTGAAGCTTTCTTT.

J is TRBJ2-2 and V is TRBV24-1; tentative D call: TRBD1 (6 bases). V gave up 4 bases and J gave up 5 bases, with 16 bases separating them. The CDR3 has 16 residues. In germline, CDR1 is KGHDR, CDR2 SFDVKD. CDR3 coding DNA: TGTGCCACCAGTGACCACAGGGCTGGGGGAACCGGGGAGCTGTTTTTT. Its translation: CATSDHRAGGTGELFF.

The rearrangement links TRBV7-9 to TRBJ1-1; 8 bases align to TRBD1. Germline values: CDR1 SEHNR, CDR2 FQNEAQ (reference sequence). J gave up 7 bases and V 6 bases, and 10 bases lay outside the gene matches. The CDR3 covers 14 residues. In DNA, the CDR3 is TGTGCCAGCAGTTTGGTAAACAGGGGGAATGAAGCTTTCTTT. It yields the protein CASSLVNRGNEAFF.

V usage is TRBV20-1 and J usage is TRBJ2-7; D remains ambiguous. The CDR3 contains 15 residues. Germline V gives CDR1 DFQATT, CDR2 SNEGSKA (reference sequence). V lost 0 bases and J 0 bases, leaving 12 bases between the germline ends. The CDR3 nucleotides are TGCAGTGCTAGAGATTCCCGAGGCGGCTCCTACGAGCAGTACTTC. Translated, it gives CSARDSRGGSYEQYF.

This clonotype has more than one count but fewer than ten. The V and J genes are TRBV20-1 and TRBJ1-2, with 11 bases that match TRBD1. This CDR3 has 15 residues. The V gene end was trimmed by 6 bases and the J gene end by 5 bases; junction bases not matched to a gene: 11. The germline gives CDR1 DFQATT, CDR2 SNEGSKA (reference sequence). The CDR3 DNA sequence: TGCAGTGCCCCGCGAGGACAGGGGGCCCCTTATGGCTACACCTTC. Its protein product is CSAPRGQGAPYGYTF.

This clonotype appeared once. The chain uses TRBV5-5 and TRBJ2-6; D gene unclear. V shed 1 base and J shed 1 base, with 9 bases lying between them. The CDR3 extends over 16 amino acids. CDR1 is SGHKS and CDR2 is YYEKEE in the germline V gene (reference sequence). The CDR3 DNA reads TGTGCCAGCAGCTTGATGCAAGGGTCTGGGGCCAACGTCCTGACTTTC. It yields the protein CASSLMQGSGANVLTF. Variable domain in full (rest from reference TRBV5-5 and TRBJ2-6): DAGVTQSPTHLIKTRGQQVTLRCSPISGHKSVSWYQQVLGQGPQFIFQYYEKEERGRGNFPDRFSARQFPNYSSELNVNALLLGDSALYLCASSLMQGSGANVLTFGAGSRLTVL.